The 4 T cell receptor beta chains reported below all come from one sample, sequenced in a study of T cells in narcolepsy. Only in-frame clones appear in the TCRdb table, and some are missing; sequencing was by immunoSEQ multiplex PCR. The sample has 25,000 or so clones; about 82% are singletons. The specimen sequenced was memory (CD45RA-) CD4+ T cells from blood. All receptors derive from a human donor in good health.

The chain carries TRBV6-1 and TRBJ2-1, with 11 nucleotides matching TRBD2. CDR3 length: 14 residues. From germline, CDR1 is MNHNS and CDR2 SASEGT. The V gene end was trimmed by 8 bases and the J gene end by 4 bases; junction bases not matched to a gene: 4. The CDR3 reads CASLTSGVYNEQFF. The CDR3 nucleotides read TGTGCCAGCCTGACTAGCGGGGTTTACAATGAGCAGTTCTTC.

This chain links TRBV27 with TRBJ1-2, with a tentative D call TRBD1 (5 bases). V lost 6 bases and J 10 bases, leaving 21 bases between the germline ends. The CDR3 spans 14 residues. The germline V gene encodes CDR1 MNHEY and CDR2 SMNVEV (reference sequence). This chain's CDR3 is CASSWGRGLGFYTF. DNA of the CDR3: TGTGCCAGCAGCTGGGGCCGGGGTCTGGGGTTCTACACCTTC.

The V call is TRBV21-1, the J call TRBJ2-2; whether TRBD1, the table's D call, matches the DNA was not checked. TRBV21-1 is noted as a pseudogene. This CDR3 is built from 15 residues. The CDR3 region has the DNA TGTGCCAGCAGCAAGGGGGACAGAGGGACCGGGGAGCTGTTTTTT. Translating it yields CASSKGDRGTGELFF.

V gene TRBV5-1 combines with J gene TRBJ1-6; D not resolved. Germline V gene sequence: CDR1 SGHRS, CDR2 YFSETQ. The ends were cut back, 10 bases at V and 5 bases at J, with 19 bases in the middle. The CDR3 is 15 residues long. CDR3 residues: CASAAGSSDNSPLHF. DNA of the CDR3: TGCGCCTCAGCTGCAGGAAGCAGCGATAATTCACCCCTCCACTTT.